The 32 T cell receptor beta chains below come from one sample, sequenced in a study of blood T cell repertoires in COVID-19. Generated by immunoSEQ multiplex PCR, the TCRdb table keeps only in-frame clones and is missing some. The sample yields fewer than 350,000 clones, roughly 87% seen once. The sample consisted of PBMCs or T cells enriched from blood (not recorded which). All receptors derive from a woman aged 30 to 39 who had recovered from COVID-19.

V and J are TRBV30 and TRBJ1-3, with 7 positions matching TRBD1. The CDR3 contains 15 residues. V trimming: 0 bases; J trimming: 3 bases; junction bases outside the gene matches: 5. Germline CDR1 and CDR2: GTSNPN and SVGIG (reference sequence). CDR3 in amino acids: CAWSVRQGNGNTIYF. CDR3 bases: TGTGCCTGGAGTGTGAGACAGGGAAATGGAAACACCATATATTTT. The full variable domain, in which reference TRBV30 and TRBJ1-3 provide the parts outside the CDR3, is SQTIHQWPATLVQPVGSPLSLECTVEGTSNPNLYWYRQAAGRGLQLLFYSVGIGQISSEVPQNLSASRPQDRQFILSSKKLLLSDSGFYLCAWSVRQGNGNTIYFGEGSWLTVV.

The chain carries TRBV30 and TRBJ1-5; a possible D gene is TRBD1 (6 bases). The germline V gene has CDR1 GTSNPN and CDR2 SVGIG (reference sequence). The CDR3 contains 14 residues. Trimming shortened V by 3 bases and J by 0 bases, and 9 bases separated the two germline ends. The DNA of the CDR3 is TGTGCCTGGAGACAGGGCAATAGCAATCAGCCCCAGCATTTT. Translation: CAWRQGNSNQPQHF.

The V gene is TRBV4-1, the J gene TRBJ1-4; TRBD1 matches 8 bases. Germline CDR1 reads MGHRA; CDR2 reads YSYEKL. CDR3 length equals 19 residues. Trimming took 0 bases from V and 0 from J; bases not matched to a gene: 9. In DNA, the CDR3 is TGCGCCAGCAGCCAAGATGGGTCCGGACAGGGAGCAACTAATGAAAAACTGTTTTTT. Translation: CASSQDGSGQGATNEKLFF.

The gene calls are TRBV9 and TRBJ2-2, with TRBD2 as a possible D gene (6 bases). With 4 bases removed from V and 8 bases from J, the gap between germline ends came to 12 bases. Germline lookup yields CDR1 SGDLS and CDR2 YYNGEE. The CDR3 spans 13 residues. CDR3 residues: CASSISRGGELFF. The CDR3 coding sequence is TGTGCCAGCAGCATTTCGCGGGGAGGGGAGCTGTTTTTT.

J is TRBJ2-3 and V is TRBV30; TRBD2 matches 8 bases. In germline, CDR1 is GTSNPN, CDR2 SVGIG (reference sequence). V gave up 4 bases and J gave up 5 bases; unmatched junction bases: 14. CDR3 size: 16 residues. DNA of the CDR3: TGTGCCTGGACCGTCGGTGTTAGCGGGAAGGGAGATACGCAGTATTTT. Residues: CAWTVGVSGKGDTQYF. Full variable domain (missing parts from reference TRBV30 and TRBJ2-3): SQTIHQWPATLVQPVGSPLSLECTVEGTSNPNLYWYRQAAGRGLQLLFYSVGIGQISSEVPQNLSASRPQDRQFILSSKKLLLSDSGFYLCAWTVGVSGKGDTQYFGPGTRLTVL.

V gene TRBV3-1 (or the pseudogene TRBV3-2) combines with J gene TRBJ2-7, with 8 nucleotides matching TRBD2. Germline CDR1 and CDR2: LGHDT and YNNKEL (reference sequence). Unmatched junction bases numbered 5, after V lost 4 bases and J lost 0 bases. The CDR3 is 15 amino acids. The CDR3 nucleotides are TGTGCCAGCAGCCGAGGACTAGCAAACTCCTACGAGCAGTACTTC. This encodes CASSRGLANSYEQYF.

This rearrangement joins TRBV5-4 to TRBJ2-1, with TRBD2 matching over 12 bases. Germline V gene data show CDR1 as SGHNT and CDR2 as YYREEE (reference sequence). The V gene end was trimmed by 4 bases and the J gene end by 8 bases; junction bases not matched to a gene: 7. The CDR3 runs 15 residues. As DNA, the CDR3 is TGTGCCAGCAGCCTAGCGGGGGGGCTTGGTGATGAGCAGTTCTTC. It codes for CASSLAGGLGDEQFF.

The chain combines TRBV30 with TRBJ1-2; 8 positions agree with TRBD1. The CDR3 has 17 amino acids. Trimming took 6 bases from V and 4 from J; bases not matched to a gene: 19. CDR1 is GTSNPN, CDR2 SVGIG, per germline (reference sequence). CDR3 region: CACGKQGVLRISYGYTF. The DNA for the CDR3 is TGTGCCTGCGGGAAACAGGGGGTTCTGCGCATTTCCTATGGCTACACCTTC.

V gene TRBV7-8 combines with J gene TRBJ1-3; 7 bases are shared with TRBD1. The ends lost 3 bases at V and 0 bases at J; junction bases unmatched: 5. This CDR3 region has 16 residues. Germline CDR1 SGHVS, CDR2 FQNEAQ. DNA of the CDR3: TGTGCCAGCAGCTTGAGGACAGGCGGCTCTGGAAACACCATATATTTT. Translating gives CASSLRTGGSGNTIYF.

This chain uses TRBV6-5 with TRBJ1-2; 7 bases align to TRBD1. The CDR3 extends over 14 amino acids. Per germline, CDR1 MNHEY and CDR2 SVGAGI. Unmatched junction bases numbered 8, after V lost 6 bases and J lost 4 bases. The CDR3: CASSRQGRGYGYTF. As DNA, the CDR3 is TGTGCCAGCAGCAGACAGGGCCGGGGCTATGGCTACACCTTC.

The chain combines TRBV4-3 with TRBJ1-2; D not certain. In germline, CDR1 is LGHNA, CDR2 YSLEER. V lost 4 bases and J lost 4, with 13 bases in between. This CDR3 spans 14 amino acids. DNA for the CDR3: TGCGCCAGCAGCCCAATAGAGGGCTCCTATGGCTACACCTTC. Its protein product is CASSPIEGSYGYTF.

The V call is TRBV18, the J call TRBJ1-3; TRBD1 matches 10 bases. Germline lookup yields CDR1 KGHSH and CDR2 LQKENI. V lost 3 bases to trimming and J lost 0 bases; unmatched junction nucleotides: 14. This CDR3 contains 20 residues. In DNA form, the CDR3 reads TGTGCCAGCTCACCGACCCAGGGACAGGGGCTCGACAACTCTGGAAACACCATATATTTT. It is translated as CASSPTQGQGLDNSGNTIYF.

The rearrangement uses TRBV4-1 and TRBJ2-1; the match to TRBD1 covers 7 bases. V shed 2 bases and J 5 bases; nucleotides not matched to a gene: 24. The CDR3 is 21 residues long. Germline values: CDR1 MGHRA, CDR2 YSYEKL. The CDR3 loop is CASSQPDKLLDQGGHNNEQFF. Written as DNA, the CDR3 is TGCGCCAGCAGCCAACCCGATAAATTACTAGATCAAGGGGGCCATAACAATGAGCAGTTCTTC.

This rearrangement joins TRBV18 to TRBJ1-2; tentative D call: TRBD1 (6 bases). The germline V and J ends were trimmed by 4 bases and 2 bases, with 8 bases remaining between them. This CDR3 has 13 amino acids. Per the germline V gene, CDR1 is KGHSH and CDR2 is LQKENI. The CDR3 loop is CASSLDRNYGYTF. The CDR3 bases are TGTGCCAGCTCACTGGACAGAAACTATGGCTACACCTTC.

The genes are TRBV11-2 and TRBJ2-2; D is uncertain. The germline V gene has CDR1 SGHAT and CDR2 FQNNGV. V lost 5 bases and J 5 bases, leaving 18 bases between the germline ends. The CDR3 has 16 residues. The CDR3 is CASSLPRVDGTGELFF. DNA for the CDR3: TGTGCCAGCAGCCTACCTAGAGTCGACGGAACCGGGGAGCTGTTTTTT. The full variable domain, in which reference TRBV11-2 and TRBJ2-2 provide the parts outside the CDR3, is EAGVAQSPRYKIIEKRQSVAFWCNPISGHATLYWYQQILGQGPKLLIQFQNNGVVDDSQLPKDRFSAERLKGVDSTLKIQPAKLEDSAVYLCASSLPRVDGTGELFFGEGSRLTVL.

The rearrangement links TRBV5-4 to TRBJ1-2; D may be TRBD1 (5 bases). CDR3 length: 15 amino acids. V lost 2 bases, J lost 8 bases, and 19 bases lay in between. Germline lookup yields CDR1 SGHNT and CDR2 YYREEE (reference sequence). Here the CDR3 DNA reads TGTGCCAGCAGCTTAAGGGATAAGGGGTGGGGCGGCTACACCTTC. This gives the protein CASSLRDKGWGGYTF.

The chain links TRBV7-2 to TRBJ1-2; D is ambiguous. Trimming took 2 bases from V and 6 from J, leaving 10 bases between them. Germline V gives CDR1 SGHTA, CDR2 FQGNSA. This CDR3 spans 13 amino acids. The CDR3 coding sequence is TGTGCCAGCAGCTTATCAGGTATCGATGGCTACACCTTC. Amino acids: CASSLSGIDGYTF.

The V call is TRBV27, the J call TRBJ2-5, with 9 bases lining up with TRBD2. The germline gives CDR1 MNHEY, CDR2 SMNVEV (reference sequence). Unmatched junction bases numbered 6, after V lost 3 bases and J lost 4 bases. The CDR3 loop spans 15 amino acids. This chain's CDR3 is CASSFIAGGPETQYF. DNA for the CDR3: TGTGCCAGCAGTTTTATTGCGGGGGGGCCAGAGACCCAGTACTTC.

CDR3 in amino acids: CASSLQEPTYGYTF. CDR3 DNA sequence: TGCGCCAGCAGCTTACAGGAGCCCACTTATGGCTACACCTTC. The rearrangement uses TRBV5-1 and TRBJ1-2, with D perhaps TRBD1 (5 bases). CDR1 SGHRS and CDR2 YFSETQ come from the germline V gene. This CDR3 region has 14 residues. The V gene lost 2 bases and the J gene lost 5 bases, with 13 bases spanning the gap.

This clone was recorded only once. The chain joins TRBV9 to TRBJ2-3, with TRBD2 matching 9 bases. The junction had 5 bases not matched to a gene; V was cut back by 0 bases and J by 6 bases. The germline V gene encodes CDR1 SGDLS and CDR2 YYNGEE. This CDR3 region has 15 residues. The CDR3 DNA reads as TGTGCCAGCAGCGTAGGCGGGAGGGCCGTGGATACGCAGTATTTT. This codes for CASSVGGRAVDTQYF.

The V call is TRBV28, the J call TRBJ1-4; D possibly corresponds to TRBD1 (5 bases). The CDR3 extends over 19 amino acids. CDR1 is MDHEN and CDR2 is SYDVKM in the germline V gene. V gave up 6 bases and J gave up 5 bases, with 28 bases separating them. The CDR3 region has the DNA TGTGCCAGCAGGGGTACGGGGGAATCACCGCGTAACCCCAATGAAAAACTGTTTTTT. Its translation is CASRGTGESPRNPNEKLFF.

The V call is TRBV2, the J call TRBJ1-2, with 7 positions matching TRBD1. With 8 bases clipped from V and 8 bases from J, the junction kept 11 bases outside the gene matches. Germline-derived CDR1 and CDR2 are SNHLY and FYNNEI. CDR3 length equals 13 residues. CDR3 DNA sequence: TGTGCCAGCTTAAAAGAAGGGGGCCGCGGCTACACCTTC. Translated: CASLKEGGRGYTF. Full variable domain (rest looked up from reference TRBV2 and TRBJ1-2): EPEVTQTPSHQVTQMGQEVILRCVPISNHLYFYWYRQILGQKVEFLVSFYNNEISEKSEIFDDQFSVERPDGSNFTLKIRSTKLEDSAMYFCASLKEGGRGYTFGSGTRLTVV.

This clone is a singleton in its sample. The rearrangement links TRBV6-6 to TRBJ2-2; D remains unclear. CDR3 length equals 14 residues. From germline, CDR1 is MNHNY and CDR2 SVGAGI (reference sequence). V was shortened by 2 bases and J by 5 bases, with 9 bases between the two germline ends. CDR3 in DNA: TGTGCCAGCAGTTACGCAGTAACGACCGGGGAGCTGTTTTTT. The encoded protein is CASSYAVTTGELFF.

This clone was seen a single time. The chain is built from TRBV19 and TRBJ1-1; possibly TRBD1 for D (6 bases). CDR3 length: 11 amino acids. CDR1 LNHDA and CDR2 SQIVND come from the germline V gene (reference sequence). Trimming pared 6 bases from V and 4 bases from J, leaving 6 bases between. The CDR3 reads CASRDSTEAFF. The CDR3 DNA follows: TGTGCCAGTAGGGACAGCACTGAAGCTTTCTTT.

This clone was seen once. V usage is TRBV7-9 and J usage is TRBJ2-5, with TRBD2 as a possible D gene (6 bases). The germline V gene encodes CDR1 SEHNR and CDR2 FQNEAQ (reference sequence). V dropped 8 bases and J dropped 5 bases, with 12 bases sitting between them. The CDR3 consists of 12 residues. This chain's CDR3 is CASSGDGETQYF. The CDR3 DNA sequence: TGTGCCAGCTCGGGGGACGGGGAGACCCAGTACTTC.

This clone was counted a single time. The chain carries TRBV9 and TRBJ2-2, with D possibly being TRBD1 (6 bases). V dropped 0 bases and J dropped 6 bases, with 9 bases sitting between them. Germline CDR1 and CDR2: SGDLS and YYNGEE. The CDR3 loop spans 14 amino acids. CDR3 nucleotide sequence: TGTGCCAGCAGCGTAGAACAGGGCTCCGGGGAGCTGTTTTTT. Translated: CASSVEQGSGELFF.

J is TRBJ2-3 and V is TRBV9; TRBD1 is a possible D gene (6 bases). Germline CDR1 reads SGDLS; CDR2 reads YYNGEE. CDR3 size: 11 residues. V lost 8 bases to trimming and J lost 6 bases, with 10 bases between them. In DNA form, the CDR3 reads TGTGCCAGTAAAAGGGGGGATACGCAGTATTTT. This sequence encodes CASKRGDTQYF.

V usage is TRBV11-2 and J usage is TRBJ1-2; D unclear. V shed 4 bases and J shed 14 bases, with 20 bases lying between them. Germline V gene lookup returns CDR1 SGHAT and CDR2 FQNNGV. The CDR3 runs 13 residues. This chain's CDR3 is CASSSWAGEGWTF. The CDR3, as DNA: TGTGCCAGCAGCTCTTGGGCCGGTGAGGGTTGGACCTTC.

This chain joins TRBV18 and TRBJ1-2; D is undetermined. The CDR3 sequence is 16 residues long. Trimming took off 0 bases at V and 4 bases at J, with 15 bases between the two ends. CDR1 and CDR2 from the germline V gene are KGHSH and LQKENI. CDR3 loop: CASSPPTAGVGYGYTF. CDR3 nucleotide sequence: TGTGCCAGCTCACCACCCACGGCAGGCGTGGGCTATGGCTACACCTTC.

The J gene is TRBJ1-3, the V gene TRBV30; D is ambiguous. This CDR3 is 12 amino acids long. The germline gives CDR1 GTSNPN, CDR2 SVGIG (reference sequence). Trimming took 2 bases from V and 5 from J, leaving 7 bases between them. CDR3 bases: TGTGCCTGGAGTCATACTCGAAACACCATATATTTT. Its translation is CAWSHTRNTIYF. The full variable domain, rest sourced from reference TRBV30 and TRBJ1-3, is SQTIHQWPATLVQPVGSPLSLECTVEGTSNPNLYWYRQAAGRGLQLLFYSVGIGQISSEVPQNLSASRPQDRQFILSSKKLLLSDSGFYLCAWSHTRNTIYFGEGSWLTVV.

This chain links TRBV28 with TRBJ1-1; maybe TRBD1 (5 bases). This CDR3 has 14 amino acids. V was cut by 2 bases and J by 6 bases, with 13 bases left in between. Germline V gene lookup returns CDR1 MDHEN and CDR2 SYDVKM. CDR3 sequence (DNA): TGTGCCAGCAGTTTAATCCAGGGTAGGGCTGAAGCTTTCTTT. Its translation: CASSLIQGRAEAFF.

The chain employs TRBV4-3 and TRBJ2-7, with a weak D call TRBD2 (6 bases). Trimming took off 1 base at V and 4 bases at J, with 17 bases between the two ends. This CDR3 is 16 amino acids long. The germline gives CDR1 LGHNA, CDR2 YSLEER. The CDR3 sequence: CASSQGGVAVGYEQYF. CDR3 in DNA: TGCGCCAGCAGCCAAGGTGGGGTAGCGGTGGGGTACGAGCAGTACTTC.